This TCR beta chain was recorded in a study of PD-1 blockade in classical Hodgkin lymphoma. Assay: immunoSEQ multiplex PCR; the TCRdb copy retains only in-frame clones and omits some. In the table there are tens of thousands of clones, less than 85% of which are singletons. General study findings and limits: Diversity similar to that of newly diagnosed patients was seen at baseline in complete responders. Lower baseline TCR diversity was reported for newly diagnosed patients than for healthy donors.

In this sample, this clone turned up once. Its antigen is currently unknown. Relapse was seen in all patients after autologous stem cell transplantation, and brentuximab vedotin exposure was variable. This CDR3 has 17 amino acids. Germline trimming cut 0 bases from V and 7 bases from J; bases unmatched to any gene: 11. The germline gives CDR1 MGHRA, CDR2 YSYEKL. The sequencing here drew on peripheral blood mononuclear cells (PBMCs), taken before the second cycle of nivolumab. The J gene is TRBJ1-4, the V gene TRBV4-1, with 7 bases aligning to TRBD1. This receptor was obtained from a human donor with classical Hodgkin lymphoma. CDR3 loop: CASSQDPGAGGGEKLFF. The CDR3 region has the DNA TGCGCCAGCAGCCAAGATCCCGGGGCAGGGGGAGGTGAAAAACTGTTTTTT.